These T cell receptor beta chains were read from a single sample in a study of shared clonotypes between healthy human individuals. Here immunoSEQ multiplex PCR was the method, and the copy in TCRdb shows in-frame clones only, minus some. In the table there are around 500,000 clones, roughly 77% of which are singletons. Source material: PBMCs. All receptors derive from a woman between 40 and 50 years old in good health. Some clones in this sample may be carry-over from other donors' samples. CDR3s include the opening cysteine and the closing phenylalanine or tryptophan. A D gene is named only where the DNA matches it firmly. Not every row has a clone size; where given, it reads once, few, many or a size class.

>TRBD1|.|TRBV5-1|18|TRBJ2-7
TGCGCCAGCAGCCGTATCGCTGCAGGGGGTTCATCCTCCTACGAGCAGTACTTC
CASSRIAAGGSSSYEQYF
>.|.|TRBV6-1|15|TRBJ2-1
TGTGCCAGCAGCGAACAGGGATGGGCCTACAATGAGCAGTTCTTC
CASSEQGWAYNEQFF
>TRBD2|.|TRBV11-2|15|TRBJ2-1
TGTGCCAGCAGCACCCTTAGCGGGAAGAGCAATGAGCAGTTCTTC
CASSTLSGKSNEQFF
>.|few|TRBV7-2|14|TRBJ2-7
TGTGCCAGCAGCCCATACAGGGTTTTCTACGAGCAGTACTTC
CASSPYRVFYEQYF
>TRBD2|.|TRBV7-2|15|TRBJ2-7
TGTGCCAGCAGCCGAGGGACTAGCGGCTCCTACGAGCAGTACTTC
CASSRGTSGSYEQYF
>TRBD1|.|TRBV7-6|13|TRBJ1-2
TGTGCCAGCAGCCAGACAGGGGTGCTTGGCTACACCTTC
CASSQTGVLGYTF
>.|once|TRBV7-2|17|TRBJ2-4
TGTGCCAGCAGCTTTGATGGGGGCAACGTAGCCAAAAACATTCAGTACTTC
CASSFDGGNVAKNIQYF
>TRBD1|many|TRBV5-1|15|TRBJ1-1
TGCGCCAGCAGCCCCCGGACAGGCATGAACACTGAAGCTTTCTTT
CASSPRTGMNTEAFF
>.|once|TRBV4-2|16|TRBJ2-7
TGTGCCAGCAGCCAAGATCTAGGGTCAGGCACCTACGAGCAGTACTTC
CASSQDLGSGTYEQYF
>TRBD1|.|TRBV28|13|TRBJ2-3
TGTGCCAGCATAACAGGGGTCACAGATACGCAGTATTTT
CASITGVTDTQYF
>TRBD2|.|TRBV11-2|16|TRBJ2-1
TGTGCCAGCAGCTTAGATCGGGGACTAGATTACAATGAGCAGTTCTTC
CASSLDRGLDYNEQFF
>TRBD2|.|TRBV5-1|15|TRBJ2-1
TGCGCCAGCAGCCCAGGACTAGCGGATTACAATGAGCAGTTCTTC
CASSPGLADYNEQFF
>.|once|TRBV30|13|TRBJ1-6
TGTGCCTGGAGGCAGGGGCGGAATTCACCCCTCCACTTT
CAWRQGRNSPLHF
>TRBD2|few|TRBV10-3|14|TRBJ2-1
TGTGCCACCAGCCAGACTAGCGCCTACAATGAGCAGTTCTTC
CATSQTSAYNEQFF
>.|once|TRBV9|16|TRBJ2-1
TGTGCCAGCAGCGTAGTAGGGGGGACCTCCTACAATGAGCAGTTCTTC
CASSVVGGTSYNEQFF
>.|.|TRBV25-1|15|TRBJ2-7
TGTGCCAGCAGTCCCCCCCTCCTACGGGGCAACGAGCAGTACTTC
CASSPPLLRGNEQYF
>.|.|TRBV14|15|TRBJ2-3
TGTGCCAGCAGCCCTCTCGGGCTAGCAACAGATACGCAGTATTTT
CASSPLGLATDTQYF
>.|once|TRBV6-1|15|TRBJ1-3
TGTGCCAGCAGAATGACAGACTACTCTGGAAACACCATATATTTT
CASRMTDYSGNTIYF
>TRBD2|.|TRBV15|17|TRBJ2-3
TGTGCCACCAGCAGTGGGACTAGCGGGAGCCCCACAGATACGCAGTATTTT
CATSSGTSGSPTDTQYF
>TRBD1|few|TRBV19|14|TRBJ1-5
TGTGCCAGTAGAAGGACAGGGAACAATCAGCCCCAGCATTTT
CASRRTGNNQPQHF
>.|.|TRBV7-9|13|TRBJ1-5
TGTGCCAGCAGCGTGAATAGCAATCAGCCCCAGCATTTT
CASSVNSNQPQHF
>.|once|TRBV5-1|13|TRBJ2-1
TGCGCCAGCACTAGCGGAAGGGGGAATGAGCAGTTCTTC
CASTSGRGNEQFF
>.|.|TRBV7-9|11|TRBJ2-5
TGTGCCAGCATTGGGTTTGAGACCCAGTACTTC
CASIGFETQYF
>TRBD2|few|TRBV30|13|TRBJ2-3
TGTGCCTGGAGCCGGGGGGGCACAGATACGCAGTATTTT
CAWSRGGTDTQYF
>.|few|TRBV29-1|12|TRBJ2-2
TGCAGCGGAAGTGAGAACACCGGGGAGCTGTTTTTT
CSGSENTGELFF
>TRBD2|.|TRBV6-1|14|TRBJ2-5
TGTGCCAGCACTAGCGGGAGGGCTCAAGAGACCCAGTACTTC
CASTSGRAQETQYF
>.|.|TRBV9|14|TRBJ2-3
TGTGCCAGCAGCGTAGTGGGAACAACAGATACGCAGTATTTT
CASSVVGTTDTQYF
>.|.|TRBV5-1|14|TRBJ2-7
TGCGCCAGCAGCACCGGGGCAGGCCGGTACGAGCAGTACTTC
CASSTGAGRYEQYF